This T cell receptor beta chain was sequenced during a study of blood T cell repertoires in COVID-19. The assay was immunoSEQ multiplex PCR, and TCRdb's table has in-frame clones only and misses some. The sample comprises 100,000 to 150,000 clones, roughly 89% of which are singletons, and 3.8% rests with the top ten. This TCR came from a woman aged 60-75 years with COVID-19, enrolled during active disease. The sequenced sample was peripheral blood.

The CDR3 coding sequence is TGTGCCAGCAGTTTGGGACAGGGGGCCAAAAATGAGCAGTTCTTC. Residues: CASSLGQGAKNEQFF. The V and J genes are TRBV25-1 and TRBJ2-1, with TRBD1 matching over 12 bases. The ends lost 5 bases at V and 7 bases at J; junction bases unmatched: 6. CDR1 is MGHDK, CDR2 SYGVNS, per germline. The CDR3 consists of 15 residues.